The 18 T cell receptor beta chains in this list originate from one sample, sequenced in a study of cytomegalovirus exposure and HLA in healthy donors. The primer mix had 60 Vbeta and 13 Jbeta primers. Profiling relied on immunoSEQ multiplex PCR, and the TCRdb table lists in-frame clones only, not all of them. The table lists fewer than 70,000 clones, with 3.5% to 4% in the top ten. Sequences were obtained from PBMCs. These TCRs come from a woman in her late teens or twenties in good health and CMV-seronegative.

The chain joins TRBV19 to TRBJ1-1; possible D gene TRBD1, 5 bases. Trimming stripped 6 bases from V and 3 bases from J, with 17 bases between. CDR3 length: 15 amino acids. Germline V CDR1 and CDR2: LNHDA, SQIVND (reference sequence). CDR3 sequence: CASSPERKGDTEAFF. The CDR3 nucleotides are TGTGCCAGTAGCCCGGAGCGAAAAGGGGACACTGAAGCTTTCTTT. Supplemented by reference TRBV19 and TRBJ1-1, the full variable domain reads DGGITQSPKYLFRKEGQNVTLSCEQNLNHDAMYWYRQDPGQGLRLIYYSQIVNDFQKGDIAEGYSVSREKKESFPLTVTSAQKNPTAFYLCASSPERKGDTEAFFGQGTRLTVV.

The rearrangement uses TRBV25-1 and TRBJ1-1, with D possibly matching TRBD1 (5 bases). Germline V gives CDR1 MGHDK, CDR2 SYGVNS. V lost 3 bases to trimming and J lost 5 bases, with 19 bases between them. CDR3 length: 16 amino acids. CDR3 sequence: CASSDRTRDGRTEAFF. Written as DNA, the CDR3 is TGTGCCAGCAGTGATCGAACCCGGGACGGGAGGACTGAAGCTTTCTTT.

The chain links TRBV5-1 to TRBJ1-3, with 9 bases aligning to TRBD1. Trimming cost V 4 bases and J 0 bases; bases outside gene matches: 8. Germline V CDR1 and CDR2: SGHRS, YFSETQ. CDR3 length equals 17 residues. CDR3 DNA: TGCGCCAGCAGCCCAGGACAGGGGCCACGCTCTGGAAACACCATATATTTT. Translating it yields CASSPGQGPRSGNTIYF.

The rearrangement joins TRBV19 to TRBJ2-7, with 11 bases aligning to TRBD2. V trimming: 6 bases; J trimming: 3 bases; junction bases outside the gene matches: 7. CDR3 size: 15 residues. In germline, CDR1 is LNHDA, CDR2 SQIVND (reference sequence). The CDR3 region is CASRTSGSFIYEQYF. The CDR3 nucleotides are TGTGCCAGTAGAACTAGCGGGAGTTTTATCTACGAGCAGTACTTC.

The chain is built from TRBV5-4 and TRBJ1-2; TRBD1 agrees at 7 bases. CDR1 is SGHNT and CDR2 is YYREEE in the germline V gene (reference sequence). The trim removed 0 bases at V and 2 bases at J, leaving 1 base unmatched. The CDR3 has 14 amino acids. The CDR3 protein is CASSLGQGNYGYTF. CDR3 DNA sequence: TGTGCCAGCAGCTTGGGACAGGGAAACTATGGCTACACCTTC.

The CDR3 sequence is CASSFSRTRGTDTQYF. CDR3 bases: TGTGCCAGCAGTTTTTCCAGGACTAGGGGCACAGATACGCAGTATTTT. V usage is TRBV6-5 and J usage is TRBJ2-3; 7 bases fit TRBD2. Germline V gene data show CDR1 as MNHEY and CDR2 as SVGAGI. The V gene end was trimmed by 4 bases and the J gene end by 1 base; junction bases not matched to a gene: 8. CDR3 length equals 16 residues.

The CDR3 reads CASSLGTSVSEQYF. In nucleotides, the CDR3 is TGTGCCAGCAGTTTAGGGACTAGCGTATCCGAGCAGTACTTC. The V and J genes are TRBV27 and TRBJ2-7; 10 nucleotides line up with TRBD2. Germline assignment: CDR1 MNHEY and CDR2 SMNVEV (reference sequence). J gave up 6 bases and V 2 bases, and 4 bases lay outside the gene matches. The CDR3 consists of 14 residues.

The chain uses TRBV7-9 and TRBJ1-5; the D is unclear. V was cut by 7 bases and J by 9 bases, with 10 bases left in between. Germline V gene sequence: CDR1 SEHNR, CDR2 FQNEAQ (reference sequence). The CDR3 sequence is 11 residues long. CDR3 nucleotide sequence: TGTGCCAGCACCTCCACCGGGCCCCAGCATTTT. Translation: CASTSTGPQHF.

The chain combines TRBV7-9 with TRBJ1-2; TRBD1 agrees at 9 bases. Germline values: CDR1 SEHNR, CDR2 FQNEAQ (reference sequence). V trimming: 6 bases; J trimming: 4 bases; junction bases outside the gene matches: 6. The CDR3 length is 14 residues. The CDR3 loop is CASRGPTGGYGYTF. Here the CDR3 DNA reads TGTGCCAGCAGGGGGCCGACAGGGGGCTATGGCTACACCTTC. Filled out from reference TRBV7-9 and TRBJ1-2, the complete variable domain reads DTGVSQNPRHKITKRGQNVTFRCDPISEHNRLYWYRQTLGQGPEFLTYFQNEAQLEKSRLLSDRFSAERPKGSFSTLEIQRTEQGDSAMYLCASRGPTGGYGYTFGSGTRLTVV.

V and J are TRBV10-3 and TRBJ1-1; D might be TRBD1 (6 bases). V was clipped by 10 bases and J by 5 bases, with 23 bases between them. This CDR3 region has 15 residues. Germline CDR1 and CDR2: ENHRY and SYGVKD. The DNA of the CDR3 is TGTGCCACCGGGGACCGGGACAACTTGGGGACTGAAGCTTTCTTT. Translating gives CATGDRDNLGTEAFF.

The chain has TRBV5-1 and TRBJ1-1; a weak D match, TRBD1 (5 bases). CDR1 is SGHRS, CDR2 YFSETQ, per germline. The CDR3 loop spans 15 amino acids. Deletions cut 0 bases from V and 4 bases from J, with 13 bases between. The CDR3 DNA follows: TGCGCCAGCAGCTTGGAGGGGCGCCCGGGCACTGAAGCTTTCTTT. Translation: CASSLEGRPGTEAFF.

V is TRBV19 and J is TRBJ2-3, with TRBD2 matching over 7 bases. The J segment lost 5 bases and the V segment lost 4 bases, leaving 12 bases of the junction unmatched. There are 16 residues in the CDR3. CDR1 LNHDA and CDR2 SQIVND come from the germline V gene (reference sequence). The CDR3 coding sequence is TGTGCCAGTAGTACCCACTGGGCGGGAGCGAAAGATACGCAGTATTTT. Its translation is CASSTHWAGAKDTQYF. Drawing the rest from reference TRBV19 and TRBJ2-3, the complete variable domain is DGGITQSPKYLFRKEGQNVTLSCEQNLNHDAMYWYRQDPGQGLRLIYYSQIVNDFQKGDIAEGYSVSREKKESFPLTVTSAQKNPTAFYLCASSTHWAGAKDTQYFGPGTRLTVL.

This chain joins TRBV25-1 and TRBJ1-2; D is uncertain. Looked up from germline, CDR1 is MGHDK and CDR2 is SYGVNS. The CDR3 totals 15 residues. The V end was cut by 7 bases, the J end by 7 bases, with 22 bases between. The CDR3, as DNA: TGTGCCAGCACCTCGAGTAGTTTAAAGCTCGGTGGCTACACCTTC. Translating gives CASTSSSLKLGGYTF.

The rearrangement uses TRBV30 and TRBJ1-4, with D possibly TRBD1 on 6 matching bases. Germline-derived CDR1 and CDR2 are GTSNPN and SVGIG (reference sequence). The CDR3 has 12 amino acids. V was trimmed by 3 bases and J by 5 bases, leaving 7 bases between them. The CDR3 DNA follows: TGTGCCTGGAGCACAGGGAATGAAAAACTGTTTTTT. Protein: CAWSTGNEKLFF.

The gene calls are TRBV19 and TRBJ2-5; TRBD2 aligns across 8 bases. V trimming: 5 bases; J trimming: 1 base; junction bases outside the gene matches: 3. CDR3 length: 14 amino acids. CDR1 and CDR2 (germline): LNHDA, SQIVND (reference sequence). The CDR3, as DNA: TGTGCCAGTAGTGTGACTAGCGCCCAAGAGACCCAGTACTTC. The encoded protein is CASSVTSAQETQYF.

The gene calls are TRBV18 and TRBJ2-5; 8 bases align to TRBD1. This CDR3 has 14 amino acids. Trimming took 4 bases from V and 4 from J; bases not matched to a gene: 5. The V gene's germline CDR1 is KGHSH and CDR2 LQKENI. The CDR3 DNA is TGTGCCAGCTCACTCGGACAGGGCCCAGAGACCCAGTACTTC. Protein sequence: CASSLGQGPETQYF.

The chain recombines TRBV4-1 with TRBJ1-1, with no clear D. Germline values: CDR1 MGHRA, CDR2 YSYEKL. V was pared by 1 base and J by 0 bases, with 6 bases between. This CDR3 region has 14 residues. In DNA form, the CDR3 reads TGCGCCAGCAGCCAAGCCCTTTTGAACACTGAAGCTTTCTTT. Its protein is CASSQALLNTEAFF.

V is TRBV2 and J is TRBJ1-1; maybe TRBD1 (5 bases). Trimming took 5 bases from V and 1 from J, leaving 8 bases between them. CDR1 is SNHLY, CDR2 FYNNEI, per germline. CDR3 length equals 13 residues. The CDR3 coding sequence is TGTGCCAGCAGTCCACAGGCGAACACTGAAGCTTTCTTT. Protein product: CASSPQANTEAFF. The full variable domain, in which reference TRBV2 and TRBJ1-1 provide the parts outside the CDR3, is EPEVTQTPSHQVTQMGQEVILRCVPISNHLYFYWYRQILGQKVEFLVSFYNNEISEKSEIFDDQFSVERPDGSNFTLKIRSTKLEDSAMYFCASSPQANTEAFFGQGTRLTVV.